Below are 12 T cell receptor beta chains sequenced from a single sample in a study of Graves' ophthalmopathy and Graves' hyperthyroidism. Amplified TCR beta CDR3 regions were obtained using RNA transcripts as template. First-round RT-PCR relied on HTBI primers, and a second-round multiplex PCR came next. TCRdb recomputed calls from the multiplex PCR reads with MiXCR, one row per CDR3 protein. The sample has around 670,000 distinct CDR3 sequences, 35% to 50% seen once. The sample comprised peripheral blood. The source of these receptors is an adult man with Graves' ophthalmopathy.

In the case of this clonotype: Possible read error: a much larger clone is one base away. This sequence joins TRBV7-3 and TRBJ2-5; 14 bases align to TRBD2. This CDR3 contains 15 residues. V lost 7 bases to trimming and J lost 2 bases; unmatched junction nucleotides: 3. CDR1 and CDR2 from the germline V gene are SGHTA and FQGTGA. In DNA, the CDR3 is TGTGCCAGCACCCGACTAGCGGGAGGGCAAGAGACCCAGTACTTC. Its protein product is CASTRLAGGQETQYF. Looking up the rest from reference TRBV7-3 and TRBJ2-5 gives the full variable domain: GAGVSQTPSNKVTEKGKYVELRCDPISGHTALYWYRQSLGQGPEFLIYFQGTGAADDSGLPNDRFFAVRPEGSVSTLKIQRTERGDSAVYLCASTRLAGGQETQYFGPGTRLLVL.

This clonotype was counted ten times or more. CDR3 sequence reads: CASSSPGQVPTF. In DNA form, the CDR3 reads TGTGCCAGCAGTTCCCCGGGACAGGTGCCCACCTTC. The rearrangement uses TRBV2 and TRBJ1-2; 8 nucleotides line up with TRBD1. Germline V gene sequence: CDR1 SNHLY, CDR2 FYNNEI. CDR3 length: 12 amino acids. Trimming at V came to 5 bases and at J to 13 bases, leaving 9 bases not matched to a gene.

This clonotype was counted only a few times. The V and J genes are TRBV6-1 and TRBJ2-7; 8 bases fit TRBD1. This CDR3 spans 15 amino acids. The V gene's germline CDR1 is MNHNS and CDR2 SASEGT. J was trimmed by 2 bases and V by 6 bases; bases with no gene match: 9. CDR3 protein: CASSHGQGRAYEQYF. CDR3 DNA: TGTGCCAGCAGCCACGGACAGGGTCGAGCCTACGAGCAGTACTTC.

This clonotype was seen more than once but under ten times. This chain uses TRBV2 with TRBJ2-5, with unresolved D. Trimming took 11 bases from V and 1 from J, leaving 14 bases between them. The germline V gene has CDR1 SNHLY and CDR2 FYNNEI. CDR3 length: 13 amino acids. The CDR3 region has the DNA TGTGCCTGGAGAAAGACATTCCAAGAGACCCAGTACTTC. It translates to CAWRKTFQETQYF.

About this clonotype: This may come from a read error, since a much larger clone is one base off. The chain joins TRBV7-2 to TRBJ2-7; the match to TRBD1 covers 7 bases. The V gene's germline CDR1 is SGHTA and CDR2 FQGNSA. This CDR3 is 14 amino acids long. The CDR3 region is CASSATGDSYEQCF. The CDR3 DNA is TGTGCCAGCAGCGCCACAGGGGATTCCTACGAGCAGTGCTTC.

V usage is TRBV7-2 and J usage is TRBJ2-5; D is undetermined. The CDR3 covers 13 residues. Germline values: CDR1 SGHTA, CDR2 FQGNSA. V was trimmed by 2 bases and J by 5 bases, leaving 9 bases between them. In DNA form, the CDR3 reads TGTGCCAGCAGCTTAATCCCAGTGGAGACCCAGTACTTC. Its protein product is CASSLIPVETQYF.

The rearrangement links TRBV29-1 to TRBJ2-3; possibly TRBD1 for D (6 bases). The CDR3 length is 13 residues. The germline V gene has CDR1 SQVTM and CDR2 ANQGSEA. V dropped 8 bases and J dropped 1 base, with 13 bases sitting between them. CDR3 bases: TGCAGCTCCAGGGGTTTGGGCACAGATACGCAGTATTTT. Its protein product is CSSRGLGTDTQYF.

Ten or more counts support this clonotype. This chain connects TRBV15 to TRBJ2-5, with 7 bases aligning to TRBD1. The CDR3 is 13 amino acids. Germline assignment: CDR1 LNHNV and CDR2 YYDKDF (reference sequence). V trimming: 4 bases; J trimming: 2 bases; junction bases outside the gene matches: 1. Here the CDR3 DNA reads TGTGCCACCAGCACAGGGGGACAAGAGACCCAGTACTTC. Its protein product is CATSTGGQETQYF. Full variable domain (remainder filled in from reference TRBV15 and TRBJ2-5): DAMVIQNPRYQVTQFGKPVTLSCSQTLNHNVMYWYQQKSSQAPKLLFHYYDKDFNNEADTPDNFQSRRPNTSFCFLDIRSPGLGDTAMYLCATSTGGQETQYFGPGTRLLVL.

This clonotype was detected many times. This sequence joins TRBV2 and TRBJ2-7; 10 positions agree with TRBD2. CDR1 is SNHLY, CDR2 FYNNEI, per germline. V was pared by 7 bases and J by 0 bases, with 3 bases of the junction left unmatched. There are 14 residues in the CDR3. CDR3 sequence reads: CASTSGGASYEQYF. CDR3 DNA: TGTGCCAGCACTAGCGGGGGCGCCTCCTACGAGCAGTACTTC.

V is TRBV5-5 and J is TRBJ1-2; 7 bases agree with TRBD1. CDR1 is SGHKS and CDR2 is YYEKEE in the germline V gene (reference sequence). The CDR3 sequence is 16 residues long. The ends lost 4 bases at V and 0 bases at J; junction bases unmatched: 9. The CDR3 protein is CASSTGLTGSNYGYTF. CDR3 sequence (DNA): TGTGCCAGCAGCACAGGCCTGACAGGGTCTAACTATGGCTACACCTTC.

To note about this clonotype: One end of the junction fails to match germline, which may point to a read error. The chain joins TRBV11-2 to TRBJ2-7, with a possible D match to TRBD1 (6 bases). The germline gives CDR1 SGHAT, CDR2 FQNNGV. This CDR3 is built from 15 residues. CDR3 region: CANSLLGGASDEQYF. In DNA form, the CDR3 reads TGTGCCAACAGCTTGTTAGGGGGAGCCTCGGACGAGCAGTACTTC.

This clonotype was recorded at least ten times. This sequence joins TRBV19 and TRBJ1-5, with 8 bases identical to TRBD1. The CDR3 contains 15 residues. The germline V gene has CDR1 LNHDA and CDR2 SQIVND (reference sequence). V dropped 7 bases and J dropped 5; count of bases not matched to a gene: 10. The CDR3 DNA reads as TGTGCCAGTAAGGAGGGCAGGGGGCGCGATCAGCCCCAGCATTTT. The encoded protein is CASKEGRGRDQPQHF.